This TCR beta chain was profiled in a study of T cell changes during pregnancy in multiple sclerosis. Germline V gives CDR1 MNHEY, CDR2 SMNVEV (reference sequence). The CDR3 sequence is 16 residues long. The V segment lost 6 bases and the J segment 1 base; nucleotides outside the gene matches: 5. Sequencing used immunoSEQ multiplex PCR; TCRdb keeps in-frame clones, though not all of them. The profile shows about 77,000 clones, about nine tenths of them singletons. The V call is TRBV27, the J call TRBJ2-2; 10 bases fit TRBD1. The TCR sequence derives from a female donor with multiple sclerosis, enrolled in a pregnancy study. Sequences were derived from peripheral blood, sampled before pregnancy. The CDR3 DNA follows: TGTGCCAGCAGCCGATGGACAGGGGGGAACACCGGGGAGCTGTTTTTT. Translating it yields CASSRWTGGNTGELFF.